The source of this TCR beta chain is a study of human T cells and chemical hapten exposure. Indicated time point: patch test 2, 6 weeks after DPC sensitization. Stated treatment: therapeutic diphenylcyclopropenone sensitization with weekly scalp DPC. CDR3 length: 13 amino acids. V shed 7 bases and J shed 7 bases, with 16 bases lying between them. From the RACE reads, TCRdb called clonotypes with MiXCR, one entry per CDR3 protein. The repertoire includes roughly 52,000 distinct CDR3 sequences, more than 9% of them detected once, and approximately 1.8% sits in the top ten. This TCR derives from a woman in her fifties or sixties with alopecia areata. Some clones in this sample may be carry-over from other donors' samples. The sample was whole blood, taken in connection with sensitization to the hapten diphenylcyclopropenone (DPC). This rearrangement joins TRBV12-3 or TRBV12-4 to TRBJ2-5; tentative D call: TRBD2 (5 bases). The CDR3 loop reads CASTPREWGTQYF. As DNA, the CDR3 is TGTGCCAGCACCCCGAGGGAGTGGGGGACCCAGTACTTC.